The next 32 T cell receptor beta chains were all read from a single sample in a study of identical twins. TCRdb itself ran the 5' RACE reads through MiXCR, one entry per CDR3 protein. The sample lists about 920,000 distinct CDR3 sequences; 10% to 15% were seen once. These data were also reused for a study on yellow fever vaccine responses in identical twins.

The sample comprised PBMCs. The source is a woman aged 18-30 years in good health.

The rearrangement uses TRBV28 and TRBJ2-1; 7 bases line up with TRBD2. With V trimmed by 4 bases and J by 5 bases, 8 bases remained unmatched. CDR1 is MDHEN and CDR2 is SYDVKM in the germline V gene. The CDR3 has 15 amino acids. The CDR3 bases are TGTGCCAGCAGTTCCCCGGGGGGTGTCAACAATGAGCAGTTCTTC. It specifies CASSSPGGVNNEQFF. The full variable domain, with the rest looked up from reference TRBV28 and TRBJ2-1, is DVKVTQSSRYLVKRTGEKVFLECVQDMDHENMFWYRQDPGLGLRLIYFSYDVKMKEKGDIPEGYSVSREKKERFSLILESASTNQTSMYLCASSSPGGVNNEQFFGPGTRLTVL.

This chain connects TRBV14 to TRBJ2-2; D perhaps matches TRBD1 (6 bases). The length of the CDR3 is 18 residues. V lost 4 bases and J 4 bases, leaving 22 bases between the germline ends. CDR1 SGHDN and CDR2 FVKESK come from the germline V gene. The CDR3 DNA reads TGTGCCAGCAGCCGCCGGGACATTCAATCCCGGGGCACCGGGGAGCTGTTTTTT. Its translation is CASSRRDIQSRGTGELFF.

The rearrangement joins TRBV14 to TRBJ2-3; D possibly uses TRBD1 or TRBD2 (5 bases each). CDR3 size: 17 residues. Germline loops: CDR1 SGHDN, CDR2 FVKESK. The V end was cut by 4 bases, the J end by 2 bases, with 19 bases between. CDR3 protein: CASSLPPGDEFTDTQYF. The DNA for the CDR3 is TGTGCCAGCAGCCTCCCGCCCGGGGACGAATTCACAGATACGCAGTATTTT.

In its sample, this clonotype was seen a few times. V usage is TRBV10-3 and J usage is TRBJ2-7; D may be TRBD1 (6 bases). The ends were cut back, 3 bases at V and 3 bases at J, with 9 bases in the middle. The CDR3 is made up of 13 amino acids. CDR1 is ENHRY and CDR2 is SYGVKD in the germline V gene. The CDR3 nucleotides read TGTGCCATCAGTGACATCAGGGGCTACGAGCAGTACTTC. Amino acids: CAISDIRGYEQYF.

The V gene is TRBV7-7, the J gene TRBJ2-1; TRBD2 matches 13 bases. Germline values: CDR1 SSHAT, CDR2 FNYEAQ (reference sequence). The length of the CDR3 is 16 residues. With V trimmed by 5 bases and J by 9 bases, 10 bases remained unmatched. The chain's CDR3 is CASSPGLAGPEGEQFF. Written as DNA, the CDR3 is TGTGCCAGCAGCCCGGGACTAGCGGGGCCCGAGGGTGAGCAGTTCTTC.

This clonotype showed up just a few times. The chain employs TRBV7-2 and TRBJ2-1; D perhaps matches TRBD1 (6 bases). The CDR3 is made up of 14 amino acids. In germline, CDR1 is SGHTA, CDR2 FQGNSA. The V and J ends lost 2 bases and 5 bases respectively, with 10 bases between them. The CDR3 is CASSLSQGNNEQFF. In DNA, the CDR3 is TGTGCCAGCAGCTTAAGCCAGGGGAACAATGAGCAGTTCTTC.

This clonotype occurred a few times. This sequence joins TRBV6-1 and TRBJ1-5, with TRBD1 as a possible D gene (6 bases). Per germline, CDR1 MNHNS and CDR2 SASEGT. This CDR3 is built from 15 residues. Trimming stripped 5 bases from V and 5 bases from J, with 16 bases between. In nucleotides, the CDR3 is TGTGCCAGCAGTCCCTTGGGGGCCATGGATCAGCCCCAGCATTTT. Translation: CASSPLGAMDQPQHF.

This clonotype was seen at least ten times. The chain carries TRBV5-1 and TRBJ1-1; 7 positions match TRBD1. CDR3 length equals 13 residues. The germline V gene has CDR1 SGHRS and CDR2 YFSETQ. V lost 3 bases, J lost 2 bases, and 1 base stayed unmatched. Here the CDR3 reads CASSWDSNTEAFF. In nucleotides, the CDR3 is TGCGCCAGCAGCTGGGACAGCAACACTGAAGCTTTCTTT. Full variable domain (missing parts from reference TRBV5-1 and TRBJ1-1): KAGVTQTPRYLIKTRGQQVTLSCSPISGHRSVSWYQQTPGQGLQFLFEYFSETQRNKGNFPGRFSGRQFSNSRSEMNVSTLELGDSALYLCASSWDSNTEAFFGQGTRLTVV.

The genes are TRBV20-1 and TRBJ2-7; 14 positions agree with TRBD2. This CDR3 region has 16 residues. CDR1 DFQATT and CDR2 SNEGSKA come from the germline V gene (reference sequence). V was pared by 6 bases and J by 2 bases, with 9 bases of the junction left unmatched. CDR3 amino acids: CSAQTSGRARAYEQYF. The CDR3, as DNA: TGCAGTGCCCAGACTAGCGGGAGGGCCAGGGCCTACGAGCAGTACTTC.

The J gene is TRBJ2-1, the V gene TRBV7-9, with 12 positions matching TRBD1. The trim removed 5 bases at V and 7 bases at J, leaving 9 bases unmatched. In germline, CDR1 is SEHNR, CDR2 FQNEAQ (reference sequence). This CDR3 is built from 16 residues. CDR3 DNA: TGTGCCAGCAGCCCAACGACGGGACAGGGGGCAAATGAGCAGTTCTTC. Encoded protein: CASSPTTGQGANEQFF.

This chain uses TRBV7-9 with TRBJ2-1, with D unresolved. Trimming removed 5 bases from V and 6 bases from J, with 14 bases in between. Germline values: CDR1 SEHNR, CDR2 FQNEAQ (reference sequence). The CDR3 is 14 residues long. CDR3 sequence (DNA): TGTGCCAGCAGCCCCACCGTGGCCACCAATGAGCAGTTCTTC. Residues: CASSPTVATNEQFF. Full variable domain (outside the CDR3, taken from reference TRBV7-9 and TRBJ2-1): DTGVSQNPRHKITKRGQNVTFRCDPISEHNRLYWYRQTLGQGPEFLTYFQNEAQLEKSRLLSDRFSAERPKGSFSTLEIQRTEQGDSAMYLCASSPTVATNEQFFGPGTRLTVL.

This clonotype was counted between two and nine times. The chain couples TRBV10-3 to TRBJ2-1; 7 bases map to TRBD1. The CDR3 is made up of 15 amino acids. V gave up 3 bases and J gave up 0 bases; unmatched junction bases: 2. CDR1 and CDR2 from the germline V gene are ENHRY and SYGVKD. The CDR3 region is CAISEGQASYNEQFF. CDR3 in DNA: TGTGCCATCAGTGAAGGACAGGCCTCCTACAATGAGCAGTTCTTC.

This clonotype appeared a few times. The chain uses TRBV10-3 and TRBJ1-4; D call uncertain. V lost 11 bases to trimming and J lost 0 bases, with 7 bases between them. The CDR3 spans 12 residues. The germline CDR1 and CDR2 sequences are ENHRY and SYGVKD. CDR3 sequence reads: CASQATNEKLFF. CDR3 DNA: TGTGCCTCCCAGGCAACTAATGAAAAACTGTTTTTT.

This clonotype was seen a few times. Sequence at one end of the junction differs from germline and may be a read error. The chain combines TRBV24-1 with TRBJ2-5, with unresolved D. Germline lookup yields CDR1 KGHDR and CDR2 SFDVKD. The CDR3 spans 11 residues. The DNA of the CDR3 is TGTGCCACCAGTGATAGCCGGGCCTTAAGCTTC. Amino acids: CATSDSRALSF.

This clonotype was detected only a few times. The rearrangement links TRBV6-5 to TRBJ1-1; D may be TRBD1 (6 bases). V was pared by 2 bases and J by 4 bases, with 14 bases between. In germline, CDR1 is MNHEY, CDR2 SVGAGI. This CDR3 contains 15 residues. The CDR3 loop is CASSYLIGGTTEAFF. The CDR3 DNA reads TGTGCCAGCAGTTACCTCATAGGGGGGACCACTGAAGCTTTCTTT.

Only a few counts were recorded for this clonotype. The chain is built from TRBV7-8 and TRBJ2-1; 7 bases match TRBD2. The CDR3 contains 16 residues. CDR1 is SGHVS, CDR2 FQNEAQ, per germline. The junction had 12 bases not matched to a gene; V was cut back by 5 bases and J by 5 bases. This CDR3 reads CASSAKGLAENNEQFF. The CDR3 DNA sequence: TGTGCCAGCAGCGCGAAGGGTCTAGCGGAGAACAATGAGCAGTTCTTC.

The gene calls are TRBV12-3 or TRBV12-4 and TRBJ2-7; D perhaps matches TRBD2 (7 bases). CDR3 length: 13 amino acids. Trimming removed 5 bases from V and 8 bases from J, with 16 bases in between. CDR3 sequence reads: CASSNVGGGKQYF. In DNA form, the CDR3 reads TGTGCCAGCAGTAACGTGGGGGGGGGCAAGCAGTACTTC.

V gene TRBV4-1 combines with J gene TRBJ2-3, with TRBD2 matching over 11 bases. Per the germline V gene, CDR1 is MGHRA and CDR2 is YSYEKL. The CDR3 totals 15 residues. The junction had 3 bases not matched to a gene; V was cut back by 4 bases and J by 3 bases. In DNA form, the CDR3 reads TGCGCCAGCAGCCGTCCTAGCGGGGGGACAGATACGCAGTATTTT. Residues: CASSRPSGGTDTQYF.

This clonotype was picked up one time. The gene calls are TRBV11-2 and TRBJ2-1, with a weak D call TRBD1 (6 bases). Per the germline V gene, CDR1 is SGHAT and CDR2 is FQNNGV. Trimming took 5 bases from V and 1 from J, leaving 15 bases between them. The CDR3 runs to 16 residues. CDR3 DNA sequence: TGTGCCAGCAGCCCCCTCGGCAGGGGTTCCTACAATGAGCAGTTCTTC. Its translation is CASSPLGRGSYNEQFF.

A few counts support this clonotype. The rearrangement links TRBV12-3 or TRBV12-4 to TRBJ2-5, with 9 nucleotides matching TRBD2. The CDR3 consists of 14 residues. Trimming at V came to 7 bases and at J to 5 bases, leaving 8 bases not matched to a gene. The CDR3 region is CASTPVAGVETQYF. The CDR3 DNA reads as TGTGCCAGCACCCCGGTAGCGGGAGTGGAGACCCAGTACTTC.

This chain uses TRBV7-6 with TRBJ2-2; the match to TRBD2 covers 10 bases. The V and J ends lost 5 bases and 0 bases, in that order; junction bases with no gene match: 12. Germline V gene sequence: CDR1 SGHVS, CDR2 FNYEAQ. The CDR3 length is 19 residues. As DNA, the CDR3 is TGTGCCAGCAGCCCGACATTAGGACTAGCGGCAGCGAACACCGGGGAGCTGTTTTTT. Its translation is CASSPTLGLAAANTGELFF. Full variable domain (rest looked up from reference TRBV7-6 and TRBJ2-2): GAGVSQSPRYKVTKRGQDVALRCDPISGHVSLYWYRQALGQGPEFLTYFNYEAQQDKSGLPNDRFSAERPEGSISTLTIQRTEQRDSAMYRCASSPTLGLAAANTGELFFGEGSRLTVL.

This clonotype was counted at least ten times. This chain uses TRBV4-1 with TRBJ1-1; D not certain. Trimming shortened V by 10 bases and J by 3 bases, and 18 bases separated the two germline ends. The CDR3 runs to 14 residues. Germline CDR1 is MGHRA and CDR2 is YSYEKL. The CDR3 sequence: CATKPPGSYTEAFF. The CDR3 DNA reads as TGCGCCACCAAGCCCCCGGGCAGCTACACTGAAGCTTTCTTT.

This clonotype was picked up a small number of times. The rearrangement uses TRBV7-9 and TRBJ2-1; D call uncertain. The CDR3 runs 12 residues. Trimming cost V 3 bases and J 10 bases, with 10 bases left between them. The V gene's germline CDR1 is SEHNR and CDR2 FQNEAQ (reference sequence). The DNA of the CDR3 is TGTGCCAGCAGCTTCCGTTGGGGAGAGCAGTTCTTC. Its protein is CASSFRWGEQFF.

This chain joins TRBV7-2 and TRBJ2-7; TRBD2 agrees at 11 bases. The CDR3 is 16 residues long. Unmatched junction bases numbered 8, after V lost 4 bases and J lost 3 bases. Germline CDR1 reads SGHTA; CDR2 reads FQGNSA. The CDR3 DNA follows: TGTGCCAGCAGCTCTACCACTAGCGGGAGTATCTACGAGCAGTACTTC. Protein: CASSSTTSGSIYEQYF. The entire variable domain, with the rest obtained from reference TRBV7-2 and TRBJ2-7, is as follows: GAGVSQSPSNKVTEKGKDVELRCDPISGHTALYWYRQSLGQGLEFLIYFQGNSAPDKSGLPSDRFSAERTGGSVSTLTIQRTQQEDSAVYLCASSSTTSGSIYEQYFGPGTRLTVT.

The V call is TRBV29-1, the J call TRBJ2-1, with 7 bases lining up with TRBD2. The J segment lost 8 bases and the V segment lost 7 bases, leaving 17 bases of the junction unmatched. The CDR3 extends over 15 amino acids. CDR1 and CDR2 (germline): SQVTM, ANQGSEA. Here the CDR3 DNA reads TGCAGCGCGTCTACTAGCGCCAGAGATGTCGATGAGCAGTTCTTC. This codes for CSASTSARDVDEQFF.

This clonotype has only a few counts. The chain is built from TRBV20-1 and TRBJ1-1; D is perhaps TRBD1 (6 bases). Germline lookup yields CDR1 DFQATT and CDR2 SNEGSKA (reference sequence). CDR3 length equals 13 residues. V lost 6 bases and J 3 bases, leaving 14 bases between the germline ends. As DNA, the CDR3 is TGCAGTGCGAAGAGGGGGTCGGACACTGAAGCTTTCTTT. It is translated as CSAKRGSDTEAFF.

This clonotype was counted a few times. The chain is built from TRBV20-1 and TRBJ1-5; D is unresolved. Germline V CDR1 and CDR2: DFQATT, SNEGSKA (reference sequence). CDR3 length: 12 amino acids. V dropped 3 bases and J dropped 4 bases, with 7 bases sitting between them. The CDR3 is CSARSANQPQHF. The DNA of the CDR3 is TGCAGTGCTAGGTCAGCTAATCAGCCCCAGCATTTT.

This chain connects TRBV2 to TRBJ1-4; 9 bases fit TRBD1. Germline CDR1 and CDR2: SNHLY and FYNNEI. CDR3 length: 15 amino acids. With V trimmed by 9 bases and J by 6 bases, 11 bases remained unmatched. The DNA of the CDR3 is TGTGCCAGTTCACCTACCGGGACAGGGCATGAAAAACTGTTTTTT. Translated, it gives CASSPTGTGHEKLFF.

This clonotype has only a few counts. The chain uses TRBV18 and TRBJ2-3; maybe TRBD1 (5 bases). The CDR3 has 13 amino acids. Germline-derived CDR1 and CDR2 are KGHSH and LQKENI. With 6 bases removed from V and 2 bases from J, the gap between germline ends came to 9 bases. CDR3: CASSAGFTDTQYF. The CDR3 DNA follows: TGTGCCAGCTCGGCAGGGTTCACAGATACGCAGTATTTT. Based on the CDR3 plus reference TRBV18 and TRBJ2-3, the full variable domain is NAGVMQNPRHLVRRRGQEARLRCSPMKGHSHVYWYRQLPEEGLKFMVYLQKENIIDESGMPKERFSAEFPKEGPSILRIQQVVRGDSAAYFCASSAGFTDTQYFGPGTRLTVL.

The chain links TRBV12-3 or TRBV12-4 to TRBJ2-1; the match to TRBD2 covers 13 bases. Germline trimming cut 2 bases from V and 8 bases from J; bases unmatched to any gene: 6. This CDR3 spans 16 amino acids. The CDR3 loop reads CASSLFGTSGEDEQFF. The CDR3 DNA is TGTGCCAGCAGTTTATTTGGGACTAGCGGGGAGGATGAGCAGTTCTTC.

V gene TRBV28 combines with J gene TRBJ2-7; a weak D match, TRBD2 (6 bases). CDR1 is MDHEN and CDR2 is SYDVKM in the germline V gene. The CDR3 loop spans 15 amino acids. Here the CDR3 reads CASAQTGTLLSEQCV. Here the CDR3 DNA reads TGTGCCAGCGCACAGACGGGGACTCTCTTGAGCGAGCAGTGCGTC.

CDR3 DNA: TGTGCCAGCAACCTGGGTCGGACTGAAGCTTTCTTT. Its translation is CASNLGRTEAFF. This chain joins TRBV12-3 or TRBV12-4 and TRBJ1-1; D call uncertain. There are 12 residues in the CDR3. V was shortened by 7 bases and J by 5 bases, with 11 bases between the two germline ends.